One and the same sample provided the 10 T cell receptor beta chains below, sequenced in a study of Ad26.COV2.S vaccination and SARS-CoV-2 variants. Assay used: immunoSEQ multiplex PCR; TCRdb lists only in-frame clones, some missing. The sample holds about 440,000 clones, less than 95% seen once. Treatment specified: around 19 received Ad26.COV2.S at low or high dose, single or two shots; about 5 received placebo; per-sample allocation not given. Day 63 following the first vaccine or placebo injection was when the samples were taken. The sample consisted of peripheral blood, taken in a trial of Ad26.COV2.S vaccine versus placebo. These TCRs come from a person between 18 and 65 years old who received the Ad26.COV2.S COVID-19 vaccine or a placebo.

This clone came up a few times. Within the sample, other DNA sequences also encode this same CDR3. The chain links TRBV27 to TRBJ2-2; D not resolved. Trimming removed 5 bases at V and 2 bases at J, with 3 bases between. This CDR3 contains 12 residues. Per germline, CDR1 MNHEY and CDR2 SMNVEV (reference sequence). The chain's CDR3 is CASSPNTGELFF. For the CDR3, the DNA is TGTGCCAGCAGTCCCAACACCGGGGAGCTGTTTTTT.

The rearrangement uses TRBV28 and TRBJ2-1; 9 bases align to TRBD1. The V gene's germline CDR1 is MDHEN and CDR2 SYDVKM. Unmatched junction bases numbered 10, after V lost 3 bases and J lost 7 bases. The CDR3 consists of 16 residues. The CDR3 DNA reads TGTGCCAGCAGTTTTACTGGGACAGGGATTGGGAATGAGCAGTTCTTC. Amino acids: CASSFTGTGIGNEQFF. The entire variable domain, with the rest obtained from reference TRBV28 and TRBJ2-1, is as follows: DVKVTQSSRYLVKRTGEKVFLECVQDMDHENMFWYRQDPGLGLRLIYFSYDVKMKEKGDIPEGYSVSREKKERFSLILESASTNQTSMYLCASSFTGTGIGNEQFFGPGTRLTVL.

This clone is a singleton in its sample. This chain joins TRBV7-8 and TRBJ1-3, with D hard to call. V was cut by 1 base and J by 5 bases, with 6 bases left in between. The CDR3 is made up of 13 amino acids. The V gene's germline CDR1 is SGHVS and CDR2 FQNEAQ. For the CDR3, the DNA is TGTGCCAGCAGCTTAGTGGCCCGAAACACCATATATTTT. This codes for CASSLVARNTIYF.

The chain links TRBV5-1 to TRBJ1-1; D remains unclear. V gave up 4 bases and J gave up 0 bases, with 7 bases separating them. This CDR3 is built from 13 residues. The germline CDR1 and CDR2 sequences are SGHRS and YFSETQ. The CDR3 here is CASSPRLNTEAFF. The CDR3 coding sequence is TGCGCCAGCAGCCCCAGGTTGAACACTGAAGCTTTCTTT.

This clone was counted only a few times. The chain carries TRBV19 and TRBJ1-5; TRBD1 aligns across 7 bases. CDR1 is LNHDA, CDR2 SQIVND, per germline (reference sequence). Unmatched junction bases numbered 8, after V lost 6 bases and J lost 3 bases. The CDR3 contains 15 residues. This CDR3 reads CASRADRAINQPQHF. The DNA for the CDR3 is TGTGCCAGTAGGGCAGACAGGGCGATCAATCAGCCCCAGCATTTT.

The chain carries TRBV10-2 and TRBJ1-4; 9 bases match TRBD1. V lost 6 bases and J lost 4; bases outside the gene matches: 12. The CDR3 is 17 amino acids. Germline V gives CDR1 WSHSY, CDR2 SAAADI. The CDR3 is CASSYGTGPLDNEKLFF. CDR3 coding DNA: TGCGCCAGCAGCTACGGGACAGGGCCTCTGGATAATGAAAAACTGTTTTTT.

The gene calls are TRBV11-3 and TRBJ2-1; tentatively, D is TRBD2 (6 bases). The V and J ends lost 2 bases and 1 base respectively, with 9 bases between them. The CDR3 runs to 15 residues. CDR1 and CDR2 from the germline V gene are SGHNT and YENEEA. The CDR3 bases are TGTGCCAGCAGCTTAAGCGGAGGGTCCTACAATGAGCAGTTCTTC. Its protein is CASSLSGGSYNEQFF.

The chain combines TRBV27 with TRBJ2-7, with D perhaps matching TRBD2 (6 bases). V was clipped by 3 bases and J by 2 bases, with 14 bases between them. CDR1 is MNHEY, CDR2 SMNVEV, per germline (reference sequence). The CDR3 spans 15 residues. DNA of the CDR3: TGTGCCAGCAGTTTGGTGGGGGAGGCTCCCTACGAGCAGTACTTC. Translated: CASSLVGEAPYEQYF.

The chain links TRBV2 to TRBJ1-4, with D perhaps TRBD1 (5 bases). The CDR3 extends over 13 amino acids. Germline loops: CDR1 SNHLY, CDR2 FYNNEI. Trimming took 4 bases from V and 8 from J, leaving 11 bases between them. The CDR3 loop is CASSGRRQEKLFF. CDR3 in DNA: TGTGCCAGCAGTGGGCGTAGACAGGAAAAACTGTTTTTT.

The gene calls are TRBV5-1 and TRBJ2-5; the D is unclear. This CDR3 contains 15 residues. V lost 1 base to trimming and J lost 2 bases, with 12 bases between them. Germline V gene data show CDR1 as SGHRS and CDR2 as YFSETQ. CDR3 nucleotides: TGCGCCAGCAGCTTGAGGGTCGCTACTCAAGAGACCCAGTACTTC. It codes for CASSLRVATQETQYF.